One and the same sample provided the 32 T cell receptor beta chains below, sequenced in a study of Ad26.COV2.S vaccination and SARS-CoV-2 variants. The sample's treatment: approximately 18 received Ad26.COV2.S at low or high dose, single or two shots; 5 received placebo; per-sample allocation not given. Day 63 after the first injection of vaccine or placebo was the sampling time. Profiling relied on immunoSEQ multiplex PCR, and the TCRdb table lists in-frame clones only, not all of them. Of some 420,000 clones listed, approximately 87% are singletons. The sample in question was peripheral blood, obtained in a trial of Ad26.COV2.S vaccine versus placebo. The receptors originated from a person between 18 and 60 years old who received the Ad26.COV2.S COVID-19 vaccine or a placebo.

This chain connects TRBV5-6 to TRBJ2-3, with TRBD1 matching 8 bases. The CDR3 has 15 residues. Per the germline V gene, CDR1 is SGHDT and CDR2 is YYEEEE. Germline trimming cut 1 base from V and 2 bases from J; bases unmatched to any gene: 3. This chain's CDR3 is CASSLTGGNTDTQYF. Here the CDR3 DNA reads TGTGCCAGCAGCTTGACAGGGGGAAACACAGATACGCAGTATTTT.

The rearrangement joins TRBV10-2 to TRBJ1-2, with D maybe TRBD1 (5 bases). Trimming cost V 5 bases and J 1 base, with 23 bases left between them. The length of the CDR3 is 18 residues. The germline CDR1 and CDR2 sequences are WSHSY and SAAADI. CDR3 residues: CASSNRPVSGKNNYGYTF. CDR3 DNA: TGCGCCAGCAGTAATCGTCCGGTGTCAGGGAAGAATAACTATGGCTACACCTTC.

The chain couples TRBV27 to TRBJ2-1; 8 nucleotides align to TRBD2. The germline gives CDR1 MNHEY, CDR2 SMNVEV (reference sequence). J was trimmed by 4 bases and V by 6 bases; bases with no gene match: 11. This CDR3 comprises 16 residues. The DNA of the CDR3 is TGTGCCAGCAGCCGAGCCCCGGGGGGGCTTTACAATGAGCAGTTCTTC. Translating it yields CASSRAPGGLYNEQFF.

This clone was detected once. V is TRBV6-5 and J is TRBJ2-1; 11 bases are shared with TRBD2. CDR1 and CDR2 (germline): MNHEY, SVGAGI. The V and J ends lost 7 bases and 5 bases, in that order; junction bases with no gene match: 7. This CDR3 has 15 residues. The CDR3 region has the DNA TGTGCCAGCACCCGTAGCGGGGGGGCTAACAATGAGCAGTTCTTC. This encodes CASTRSGGANNEQFF.

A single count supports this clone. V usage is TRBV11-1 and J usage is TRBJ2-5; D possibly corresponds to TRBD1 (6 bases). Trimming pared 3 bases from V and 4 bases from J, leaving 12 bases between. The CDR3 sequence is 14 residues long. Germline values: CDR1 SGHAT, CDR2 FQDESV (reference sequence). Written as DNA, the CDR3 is TGTGCCAGCAGCTTGAACAGGGTCTCAGAGACCCAGTACTTC. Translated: CASSLNRVSETQYF.

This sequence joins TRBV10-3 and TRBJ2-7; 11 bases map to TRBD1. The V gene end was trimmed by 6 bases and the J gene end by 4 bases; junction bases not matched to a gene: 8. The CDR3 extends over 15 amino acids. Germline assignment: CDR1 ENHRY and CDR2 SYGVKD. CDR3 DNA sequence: TGTGCCATCAGCCCGGACAGGGGGCTTCTTTACGAGCAGTACTTC. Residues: CAISPDRGLLYEQYF.

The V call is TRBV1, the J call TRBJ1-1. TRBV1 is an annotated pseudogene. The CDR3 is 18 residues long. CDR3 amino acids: CTSSQDHPQQPSNTEAFF. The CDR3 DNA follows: TGCACCAGCAGCCAAGATCACCCCCAGCAGCCCTCGAACACTGAAGCTTTCTTT.

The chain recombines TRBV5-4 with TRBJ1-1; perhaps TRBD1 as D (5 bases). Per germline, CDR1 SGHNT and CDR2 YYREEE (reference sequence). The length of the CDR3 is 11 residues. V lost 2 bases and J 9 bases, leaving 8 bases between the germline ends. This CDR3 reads CASSLSGQAFF. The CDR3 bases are TGTGCCAGCAGCTTATCAGGGCAAGCTTTCTTT.

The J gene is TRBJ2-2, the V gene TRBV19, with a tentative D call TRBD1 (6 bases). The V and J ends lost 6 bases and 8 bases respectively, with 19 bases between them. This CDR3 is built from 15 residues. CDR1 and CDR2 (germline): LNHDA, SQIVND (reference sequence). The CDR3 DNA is TGTGCCAGTAGCCGAGGGGACACCATGTGGGGGGAGCTGTTTTTT. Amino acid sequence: CASSRGDTMWGELFF.

CDR3 amino acids: CAWSPPGVYGYTF. CDR3 DNA: TGTGCCTGGAGTCCCCCGGGTGTATATGGCTACACCTTC. The chain links TRBV30 to TRBJ1-2; D unresolved. The germline V and J ends were trimmed by 2 bases and 5 bases, with 12 bases remaining between them. The CDR3 totals 13 residues. Germline V gives CDR1 GTSNPN, CDR2 SVGIG (reference sequence).

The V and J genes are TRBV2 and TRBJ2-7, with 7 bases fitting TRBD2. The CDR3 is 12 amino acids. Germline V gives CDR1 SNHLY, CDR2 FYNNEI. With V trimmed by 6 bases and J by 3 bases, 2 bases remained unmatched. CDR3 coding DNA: TGTGCCAGCAGGGCGGGGGACTACGAGCAGTACTTC. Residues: CASRAGDYEQYF.

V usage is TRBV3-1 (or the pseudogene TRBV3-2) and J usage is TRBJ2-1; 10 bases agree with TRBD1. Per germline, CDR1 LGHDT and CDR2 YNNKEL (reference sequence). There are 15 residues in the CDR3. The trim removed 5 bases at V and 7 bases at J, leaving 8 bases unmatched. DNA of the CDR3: TGTGCCAGCAGCTTCCCGGGACAGGGGAGGAATGAGCAGTTCTTC. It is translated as CASSFPGQGRNEQFF.

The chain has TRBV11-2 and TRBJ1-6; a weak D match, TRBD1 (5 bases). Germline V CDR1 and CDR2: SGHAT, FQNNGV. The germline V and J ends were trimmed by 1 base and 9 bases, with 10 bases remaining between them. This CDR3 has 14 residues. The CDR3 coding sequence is TGTGCCAGCAGCTTAGCGGGGGTGGGTTCACCCCTCCACTTT. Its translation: CASSLAGVGSPLHF. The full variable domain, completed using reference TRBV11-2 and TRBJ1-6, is EAGVAQSPRYKIIEKRQSVAFWCNPISGHATLYWYQQILGQGPKLLIQFQNNGVVDDSQLPKDRFSAERLKGVDSTLKIQPAKLEDSAVYLCASSLAGVGSPLHFGNGTRLTVT.

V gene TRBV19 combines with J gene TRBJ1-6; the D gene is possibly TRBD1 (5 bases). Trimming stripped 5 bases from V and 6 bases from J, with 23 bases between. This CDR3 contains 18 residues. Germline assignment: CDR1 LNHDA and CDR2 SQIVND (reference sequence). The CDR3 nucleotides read TGTGCCAGTAGTGCGCAAGATCTAGGGACGGTGCCTAATTCACCCCTCCACTTT. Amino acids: CASSAQDLGTVPNSPLHF.

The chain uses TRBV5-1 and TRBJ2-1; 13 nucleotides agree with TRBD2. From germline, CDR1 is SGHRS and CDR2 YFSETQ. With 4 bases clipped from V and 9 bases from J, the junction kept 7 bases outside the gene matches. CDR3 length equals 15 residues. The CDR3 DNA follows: TGCGCCAGCAGCGCCGCCGGGACTAGCGGGGCTGAGCAGTTCTTC. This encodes CASSAAGTSGAEQFF.

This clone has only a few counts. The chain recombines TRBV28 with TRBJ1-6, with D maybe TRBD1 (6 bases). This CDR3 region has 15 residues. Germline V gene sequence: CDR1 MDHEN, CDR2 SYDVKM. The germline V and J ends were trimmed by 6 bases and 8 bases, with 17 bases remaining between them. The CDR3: CASRPHRDGYSPLHF. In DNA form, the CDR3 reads TGTGCCAGCAGGCCACACAGGGACGGGTATTCACCCCTCCACTTT.

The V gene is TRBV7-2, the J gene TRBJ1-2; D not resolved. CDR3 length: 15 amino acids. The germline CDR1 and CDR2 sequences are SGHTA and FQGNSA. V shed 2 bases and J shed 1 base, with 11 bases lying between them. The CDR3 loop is CASSLYRSINYGYTF. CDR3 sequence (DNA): TGTGCCAGCAGCTTATATCGCTCGATTAACTATGGCTACACCTTC.

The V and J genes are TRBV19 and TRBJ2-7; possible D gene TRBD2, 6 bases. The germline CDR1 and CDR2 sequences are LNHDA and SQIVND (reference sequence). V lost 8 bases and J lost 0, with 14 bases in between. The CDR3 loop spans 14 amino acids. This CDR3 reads CASSRGMSSYEQYF. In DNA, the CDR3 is TGTGCCAGTTCACGGGGGATGAGCTCCTACGAGCAGTACTTC.

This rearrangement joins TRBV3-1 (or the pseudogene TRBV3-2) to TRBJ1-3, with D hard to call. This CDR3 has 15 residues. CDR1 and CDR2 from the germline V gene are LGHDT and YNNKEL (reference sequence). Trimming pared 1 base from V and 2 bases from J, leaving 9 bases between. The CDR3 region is CASSQGFLAGNTIYF. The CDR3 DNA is TGTGCCAGCAGCCAAGGGTTTCTCGCTGGAAACACCATATATTTT.

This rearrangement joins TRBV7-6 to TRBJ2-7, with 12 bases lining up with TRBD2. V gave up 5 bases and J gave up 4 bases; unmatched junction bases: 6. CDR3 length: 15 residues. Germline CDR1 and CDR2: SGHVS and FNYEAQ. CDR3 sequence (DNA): TGTGCCAGCAGCCCCGGACTAGCGGGGTTATACGAGCAGTACTTC. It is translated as CASSPGLAGLYEQYF.

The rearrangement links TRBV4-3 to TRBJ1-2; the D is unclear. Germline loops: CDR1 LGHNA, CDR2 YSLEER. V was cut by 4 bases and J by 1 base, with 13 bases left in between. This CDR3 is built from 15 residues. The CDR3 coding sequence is TGCGCCAGCAGCCCCGACCGGGCCAGTAACTATGGCTACACCTTC. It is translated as CASSPDRASNYGYTF.

The CDR3 sequence is CASRRGSTTTGTEAFF. The CDR3 DNA reads as TGTGCCAGTCGGCGAGGATCCACAACGACGGGGACTGAAGCTTTCTTT. The chain is built from TRBV21-1 and TRBJ1-1. TRBV21-1 is deemed a pseudogene. The CDR3 has 16 amino acids.

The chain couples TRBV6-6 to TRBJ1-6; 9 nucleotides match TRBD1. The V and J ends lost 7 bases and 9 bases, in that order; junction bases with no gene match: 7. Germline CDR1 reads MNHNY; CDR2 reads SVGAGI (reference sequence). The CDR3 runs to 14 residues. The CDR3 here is CASTTGTGSSPLHF. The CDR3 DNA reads TGTGCCAGCACTACCGGGACAGGGAGTTCACCCCTCCACTTT.

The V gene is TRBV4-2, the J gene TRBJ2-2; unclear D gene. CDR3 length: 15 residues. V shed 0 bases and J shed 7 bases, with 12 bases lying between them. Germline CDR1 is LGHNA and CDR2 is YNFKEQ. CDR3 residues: CASSQEVVQSGELFF. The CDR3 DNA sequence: TGTGCCAGCAGCCAAGAGGTCGTCCAGAGCGGGGAGCTGTTTTTT.

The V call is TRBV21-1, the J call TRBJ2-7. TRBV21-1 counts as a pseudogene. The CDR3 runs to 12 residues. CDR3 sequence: CASRTGPYEQYF. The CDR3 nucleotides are TGTGCCAGCAGAACGGGGCCGTACGAGCAGTACTTC.

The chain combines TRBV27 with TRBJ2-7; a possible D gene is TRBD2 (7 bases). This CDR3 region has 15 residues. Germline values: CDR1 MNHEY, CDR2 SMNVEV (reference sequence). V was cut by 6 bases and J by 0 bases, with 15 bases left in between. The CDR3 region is CASSTVGGASYEQYF. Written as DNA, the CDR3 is TGTGCCAGCAGCACGGTAGGGGGGGCCTCCTACGAGCAGTACTTC.

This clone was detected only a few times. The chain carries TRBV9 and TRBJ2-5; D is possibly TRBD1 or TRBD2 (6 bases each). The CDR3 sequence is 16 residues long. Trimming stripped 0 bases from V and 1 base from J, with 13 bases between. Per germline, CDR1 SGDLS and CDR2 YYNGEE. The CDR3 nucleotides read TGTGCCAGCAGCGTAGGGACGGGGGCCGTCCAAGAGACCCAGTACTTC. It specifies CASSVGTGAVQETQYF.

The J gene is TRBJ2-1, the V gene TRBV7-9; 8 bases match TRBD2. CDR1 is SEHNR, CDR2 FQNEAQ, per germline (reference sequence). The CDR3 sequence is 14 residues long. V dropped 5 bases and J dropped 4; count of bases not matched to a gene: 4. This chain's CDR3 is CASSPSGGYNEQFF. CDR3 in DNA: TGTGCCAGCAGCCCCAGCGGGGGATACAATGAGCAGTTCTTC. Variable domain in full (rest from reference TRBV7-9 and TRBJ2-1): DTGVSQNPRHKITKRGQNVTFRCDPISEHNRLYWYRQTLGQGPEFLTYFQNEAQLEKSRLLSDRFSAERPKGSFSTLEIQRTEQGDSAMYLCASSPSGGYNEQFFGPGTRLTVL.

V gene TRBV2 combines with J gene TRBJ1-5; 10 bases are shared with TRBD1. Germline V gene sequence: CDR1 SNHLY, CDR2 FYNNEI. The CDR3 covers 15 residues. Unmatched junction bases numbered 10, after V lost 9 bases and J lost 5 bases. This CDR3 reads CASRGGTGEYQPQHF. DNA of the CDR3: TGTGCCAGTCGGGGGGGGACAGGGGAATATCAGCCCCAGCATTTT.

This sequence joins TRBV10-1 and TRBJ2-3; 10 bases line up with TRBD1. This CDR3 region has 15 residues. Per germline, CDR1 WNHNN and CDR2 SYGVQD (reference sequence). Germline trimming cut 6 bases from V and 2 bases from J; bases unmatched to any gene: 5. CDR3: CASSDGTGDTDTQYF. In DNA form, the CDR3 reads TGCGCCAGCAGCGACGGGACAGGGGACACAGATACGCAGTATTTT.

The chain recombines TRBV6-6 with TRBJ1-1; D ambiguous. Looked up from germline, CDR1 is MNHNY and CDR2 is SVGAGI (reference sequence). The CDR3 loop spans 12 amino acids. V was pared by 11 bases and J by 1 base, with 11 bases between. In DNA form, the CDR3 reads TGTGCCGGATTCGAACAGAACACTGAAGCTTTCTTT. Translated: CAGFEQNTEAFF.

The CDR3 DNA sequence: TGTGCCAGCAGCTTGCAGGGTAGCACCGGGGAGCTGTTTTTT. Protein product: CASSLQGSTGELFF. The chain links TRBV7-2 to TRBJ2-2, with D perhaps matching TRBD1 (5 bases). From germline, CDR1 is SGHTA and CDR2 FQGNSA. The CDR3 is made up of 14 amino acids. V was trimmed by 3 bases and J by 4 bases, leaving 9 bases between them. The full variable domain, rest sourced from reference TRBV7-2 and TRBJ2-2, is GAGVSQSPSNKVTEKGKDVELRCDPISGHTALYWYRQSLGQGLEFLIYFQGNSAPDKSGLPSDRFSAERTGGSVSTLTIQRTQQEDSAVYLCASSLQGSTGELFFGEGSRLTVL.